Each of the 26 T cell receptor beta chains below was sequenced from the same sample in a study of cytomegalovirus exposure and HLA in healthy donors. With 60 Vbeta and 13 Jbeta primers, the PCR was carried out. Data came from immunoSEQ multiplex PCR; TCRdb stores just in-frame clones and leaves some out. The table records 150,000 to 200,000 clones, over 75% of them present only once. Sequencing was carried out using PBMCs. The receptors were gathered from a female donor in good health and CMV-seronegative.

This clone was detected once. The CDR3 nucleotides are TGTGCCAGCAGGGAGGGACAGTACTCCTACGAGCAGTACTTC. Amino acid sequence: CASREGQYSYEQYF. The V call is TRBV2, the J call TRBJ2-7; TRBD1 might be the D (7 bases). The germline CDR1 and CDR2 sequences are SNHLY and FYNNEI. V was shortened by 6 bases and J by 0 bases, with 12 bases between the two germline ends. This CDR3 contains 14 residues. The whole variable domain, filled in from reference TRBV2 and TRBJ2-7, reads EPEVTQTPSHQVTQMGQEVILRCVPISNHLYFYWYRQILGQKVEFLVSFYNNEISEKSEIFDDQFSVERPDGSNFTLKIRSTKLEDSAMYFCASREGQYSYEQYFGPGTRLTVT.

This clone was counted between two and nine times. The CDR3 DNA reads as TGTGCCTGGAGCTCAACAGGGTCAAGTTCTCAGCCCCAGCATTTT. Translating it yields CAWSSTGSSSQPQHF. V usage is TRBV30 and J usage is TRBJ1-5; a weak D match, TRBD1 (6 bases). Trimming removed 3 bases at V and 6 bases at J, with 18 bases between. The CDR3 runs 15 residues. Germline loops: CDR1 GTSNPN, CDR2 SVGIG (reference sequence).

The chain has TRBV5-1 and TRBJ2-1; 9 nucleotides agree with TRBD2. With V trimmed by 4 bases and J by 2 bases, 10 bases remained unmatched. The CDR3 is 17 amino acids. Germline V gene sequence: CDR1 SGHRS, CDR2 YFSETQ. CDR3 sequence: CASSRGGAGGTYNEQFF. For the CDR3, the DNA is TGCGCCAGCAGCCGGGGAGGAGCGGGAGGTACCTACAATGAGCAGTTCTTC.

The V and J genes are TRBV5-8 and TRBJ1-2; perhaps TRBD1 as D (6 bases). Trimming shortened V by 1 base and J by 13 bases, and 17 bases separated the two germline ends. This CDR3 region has 13 residues. The germline gives CDR1 SGHTS, CDR2 YDEGEE. The CDR3 DNA follows: TGTGCCAGCAGCTTGAGCCAGGGGAAAAAGGTCACCTTC. Translated, it gives CASSLSQGKKVTF.

This clone was seen more than once but under ten times. This chain links TRBV28 with TRBJ2-7, with TRBD1 matching over 10 bases. Per the germline V gene, CDR1 is MDHEN and CDR2 is SYDVKM. CDR3 length equals 15 residues. V lost 3 bases to trimming and J lost 5 bases; unmatched junction nucleotides: 7. Here the CDR3 reads CASSFPRDRGNEQYF. The DNA of the CDR3 is TGTGCCAGCAGTTTTCCTCGGGACAGGGGAAACGAGCAGTACTTC.

This rearrangement joins TRBV6-5 to TRBJ1-4, with 7 positions matching TRBD1. V lost 6 bases to trimming and J lost 5 bases; unmatched junction nucleotides: 6. Germline values: CDR1 MNHEY, CDR2 SVGAGI. The CDR3 sequence is 14 residues long. The CDR3 region is CASRAGTANEKLFF. The CDR3 coding sequence is TGTGCCAGCAGGGCCGGGACAGCGAATGAAAAACTGTTTTTT.

This clone was found once. CDR3 in amino acids: CASSPLAGGGGTQYF. In nucleotides, the CDR3 is TGTGCCAGCAGTCCCTTAGCGGGAGGCGGGGGAACGCAGTATTTT. The V gene is TRBV13, the J gene TRBJ2-3; TRBD2 agrees at 10 bases. This CDR3 comprises 15 residues. CDR1 PRHDT and CDR2 FYEKMQ come from the germline V gene (reference sequence). The V segment lost 6 bases and the J segment 9 bases; nucleotides outside the gene matches: 12.

In DNA form, the CDR3 reads TGTGCCTGGAGTGTGACTAGCGGGAGCTACGAGCAGTACTTC. It yields the protein CAWSVTSGSYEQYF. The chain couples TRBV30 to TRBJ2-7; TRBD2 aligns across 12 bases. J gave up 3 bases and V 0 bases, and 0 bases lay outside the gene matches. Germline V gene data show CDR1 as GTSNPN and CDR2 as SVGIG (reference sequence). CDR3 length: 14 residues.

This clone was picked up one time. V gene TRBV7-3 combines with J gene TRBJ2-7; the D gene is possibly TRBD1 (5 bases). V lost 4 bases, J lost 6 bases, and 13 bases lay in between. The CDR3 contains 13 residues. CDR1 SGHTA and CDR2 FQGTGA come from the germline V gene. The CDR3 reads CASSSSLRAEQYF. The CDR3 DNA follows: TGTGCCAGCAGCTCATCGCTCAGGGCCGAGCAGTACTTC.

V usage is TRBV7-2 and J usage is TRBJ1-6, with 9 bases lining up with TRBD1. This CDR3 has 15 residues. The V gene end was trimmed by 5 bases and the J gene end by 7 bases; junction bases not matched to a gene: 6. Germline CDR1 reads SGHTA; CDR2 reads FQGNSA. In DNA form, the CDR3 reads TGTGCCAGCAGCCCACGACAGGGGGTAAATTCACCCCTCCACTTT. Encoded protein: CASSPRQGVNSPLHF.

This clone was counted only a few times. The gene calls are TRBV2 and TRBJ2-1; TRBD2 agrees at 8 bases. There are 11 residues in the CDR3. Germline values: CDR1 SNHLY, CDR2 FYNNEI. CDR3 in amino acids: CSGRAYNEQFF. CDR3 coding DNA: TGTAGCGGGAGAGCCTACAATGAGCAGTTCTTC.

J is TRBJ2-7 and V is TRBV11-2, with 11 bases aligning to TRBD1. Losses at the gene ends were 1 base for V and 2 bases for J; bases not matched to a gene: 7. Germline values: CDR1 SGHAT, CDR2 FQNNGV. The CDR3 has 17 residues. For the CDR3, the DNA is TGTGCCAGCAGCTTAGGGACAGGGGGCGCGGGAACCTACGAGCAGTACTTC. This gives the protein CASSLGTGGAGTYEQYF.

This clone was seen a single time. The rearrangement links TRBV5-1 to TRBJ2-3; 9 nucleotides agree with TRBD1. Germline V gene lookup returns CDR1 SGHRS and CDR2 YFSETQ. V was clipped by 1 base and J by 0 bases; unmatched bases: 6. This CDR3 spans 17 amino acids. The CDR3 region has the DNA TGCGCCAGCAGCTTGCCGGGGACAGGGCTTAGCACAGATACGCAGTATTTT. This encodes CASSLPGTGLSTDTQYF.

This clone showed up just a few times. The chain recombines TRBV30 with TRBJ2-3; D is perhaps TRBD1 (6 bases). Germline V gives CDR1 GTSNPN, CDR2 SVGIG (reference sequence). The CDR3 is 14 amino acids. Trimming took off 4 bases at V and 3 bases at J, with 14 bases between the two ends. The DNA for the CDR3 is TGTGCCTGGAAGCAGGGGCGTGGGACAGATACGCAGTATTTT. This sequence encodes CAWKQGRGTDTQYF.

This clone was counted a few times. The chain links TRBV27 to TRBJ2-7, with D perhaps matching TRBD1 (5 bases). CDR1 is MNHEY and CDR2 is SMNVEV in the germline V gene (reference sequence). V dropped 9 bases and J dropped 2 bases, with 8 bases sitting between them. CDR3 length: 11 amino acids. CDR3 sequence reads: CASGQAYEQYF. The CDR3 DNA reads TGTGCCAGTGGACAAGCCTACGAGCAGTACTTC.

The rearrangement uses TRBV28 and TRBJ1-3; D remains ambiguous. The CDR3 consists of 12 residues. Germline-derived CDR1 and CDR2 are MDHEN and SYDVKM. Trimming left V 4 bases short and J 7 bases short, with 8 bases between. CDR3 amino acids: CASSSYYNTIYF. CDR3 DNA: TGTGCCAGCAGTTCCTATTACAACACCATATATTTT.

J is TRBJ1-2 and V is TRBV19; 12 bases match TRBD1. The CDR3 covers 13 residues. Trimming removed 5 bases from V and 8 bases from J; junction bases left unmatched: 3. Germline loops: CDR1 LNHDA, CDR2 SQIVND (reference sequence). This CDR3 reads CASSVGTGGGYTF. The DNA for the CDR3 is TGTGCCAGTAGTGTTGGGACAGGGGGCGGCTACACCTTC.

The chain joins TRBV5-5 to TRBJ1-1; D perhaps matches TRBD1 (5 bases). Germline V gene sequence: CDR1 SGHKS, CDR2 YYEKEE (reference sequence). The CDR3 sequence is 15 residues long. With 3 bases removed from V and 0 bases from J, the gap between germline ends came to 12 bases. The CDR3 DNA follows: TGTGCCAGCAGCTCAAAGACAGATCTGAACACTGAAGCTTTCTTT. This gives the protein CASSSKTDLNTEAFF. Full variable domain (outside the CDR3, taken from reference TRBV5-5 and TRBJ1-1): DAGVTQSPTHLIKTRGQQVTLRCSPISGHKSVSWYQQVLGQGPQFIFQYYEKEERGRGNFPDRFSARQFPNYSSELNVNALLLGDSALYLCASSSKTDLNTEAFFGQGTRLTVV.

This chain joins TRBV4-3 and TRBJ2-1, with TRBD1 matching over 11 bases. Germline V gene sequence: CDR1 LGHNA, CDR2 YSLEER. The J segment lost 15 bases and the V segment lost 3 bases, leaving 7 bases of the junction unmatched. This CDR3 has 13 amino acids. In DNA, the CDR3 is TGCGCCAGCAGCCAGGACAGGGGGCGGAAACGGTTCTTC. It translates to CASSQDRGRKRFF.

The V call is TRBV15, the J call TRBJ2-7; no clear D gene. The V and J ends lost 9 bases and 0 bases respectively, with 12 bases between them. Per the germline V gene, CDR1 is LNHNV and CDR2 is YYDKDF (reference sequence). The CDR3 consists of 13 residues. DNA of the CDR3: TGTGCCACGAGGATGGCAGTCTCCTACGAGCAGTACTTC. This gives the protein CATRMAVSYEQYF.

V and J are TRBV6-4 and TRBJ2-1; 10 positions agree with TRBD2. CDR3 size: 18 residues. The V and J ends lost 6 bases and 6 bases, in that order; junction bases with no gene match: 17. The germline CDR1 and CDR2 sequences are MRHNA and SNTAGT. The DNA of the CDR3 is TGTGCCAGCAGCTTAAAAATAGCGGGAGGAAGAAGTCGCAATGAGCAGTTCTTC. This sequence encodes CASSLKIAGGRSRNEQFF.

On this clone: The same CDR3 arises from other DNA sequences in this sample as well. V is TRBV29-1 and J is TRBJ1-2, with D uncertain. With 0 bases removed from V and 5 bases from J, the gap between germline ends came to 7 bases. The V gene's germline CDR1 is SQVTM and CDR2 ANQGSEA. This CDR3 region has 12 residues. The CDR3 nucleotides read TGCAGCGTTGAAGACAGTCCGTATGGCTACACCTTC. Protein sequence: CSVEDSPYGYTF. Combining the CDR3 with reference TRBV29-1 and TRBJ1-2 gives the whole variable domain SAVISQKPSRDICQRGTSLTIQCQVDSQVTMMFWYRQQPGQSLTLIATANQGSEATYESGFVIDKFPISRPNLTFSTLTVSNMSPEDSSIYLCSVEDSPYGYTFGSGTRLTVV.

V is TRBV19 and J is TRBJ2-7; D possibly corresponds to TRBD2 (5 bases). The germline V gene has CDR1 LNHDA and CDR2 SQIVND (reference sequence). V lost 5 bases to trimming and J lost 1 base, with 12 bases between them. The CDR3 extends over 14 amino acids. The CDR3 sequence is CASSLNTGSYEQYF. As DNA, the CDR3 is TGTGCCAGTAGTCTTAACACGGGATCCTACGAGCAGTACTTC. Based on the CDR3 plus reference TRBV19 and TRBJ2-7, the full variable domain is DGGITQSPKYLFRKEGQNVTLSCEQNLNHDAMYWYRQDPGQGLRLIYYSQIVNDFQKGDIAEGYSVSREKKESFPLTVTSAQKNPTAFYLCASSLNTGSYEQYFGPGTRLTVT.

The chain uses TRBV28 and TRBJ1-3; the D gene is possibly TRBD1 (5 bases). This CDR3 is 15 amino acids long. Germline CDR1 is MDHEN and CDR2 is SYDVKM. Trimming took 5 bases from V and 3 from J, leaving 14 bases between them. CDR3 DNA sequence: TGTGCCAGCAGTGCCCAGGGAGGGGATGGAAACACCATATATTTT. Its protein product is CASSAQGGDGNTIYF.

This clone was counted once. The rearrangement uses TRBV25-1 and TRBJ1-4; no clear D gene. V shed 3 bases and J shed 7 bases, with 18 bases lying between them. From germline, CDR1 is MGHDK and CDR2 SYGVNS. This CDR3 comprises 16 residues. The CDR3 DNA sequence: TGTGCCAGCAGTGACGGAATTTACGCAGCTAGTGAAAAACTGTTTTTT. This encodes CASSDGIYAASEKLFF.

This clone has a single count. The chain recombines TRBV5-1 with TRBJ2-7, with D possibly TRBD2 on 5 matching bases. The length of the CDR3 is 14 residues. From germline, CDR1 is SGHRS and CDR2 YFSETQ. V gave up 0 bases and J gave up 2 bases, with 9 bases separating them. CDR3 nucleotide sequence: TGCGCCAGCAGCTTGGAGCGGCCAACCTACGAGCAGTACTTC. Its translation: CASSLERPTYEQYF.